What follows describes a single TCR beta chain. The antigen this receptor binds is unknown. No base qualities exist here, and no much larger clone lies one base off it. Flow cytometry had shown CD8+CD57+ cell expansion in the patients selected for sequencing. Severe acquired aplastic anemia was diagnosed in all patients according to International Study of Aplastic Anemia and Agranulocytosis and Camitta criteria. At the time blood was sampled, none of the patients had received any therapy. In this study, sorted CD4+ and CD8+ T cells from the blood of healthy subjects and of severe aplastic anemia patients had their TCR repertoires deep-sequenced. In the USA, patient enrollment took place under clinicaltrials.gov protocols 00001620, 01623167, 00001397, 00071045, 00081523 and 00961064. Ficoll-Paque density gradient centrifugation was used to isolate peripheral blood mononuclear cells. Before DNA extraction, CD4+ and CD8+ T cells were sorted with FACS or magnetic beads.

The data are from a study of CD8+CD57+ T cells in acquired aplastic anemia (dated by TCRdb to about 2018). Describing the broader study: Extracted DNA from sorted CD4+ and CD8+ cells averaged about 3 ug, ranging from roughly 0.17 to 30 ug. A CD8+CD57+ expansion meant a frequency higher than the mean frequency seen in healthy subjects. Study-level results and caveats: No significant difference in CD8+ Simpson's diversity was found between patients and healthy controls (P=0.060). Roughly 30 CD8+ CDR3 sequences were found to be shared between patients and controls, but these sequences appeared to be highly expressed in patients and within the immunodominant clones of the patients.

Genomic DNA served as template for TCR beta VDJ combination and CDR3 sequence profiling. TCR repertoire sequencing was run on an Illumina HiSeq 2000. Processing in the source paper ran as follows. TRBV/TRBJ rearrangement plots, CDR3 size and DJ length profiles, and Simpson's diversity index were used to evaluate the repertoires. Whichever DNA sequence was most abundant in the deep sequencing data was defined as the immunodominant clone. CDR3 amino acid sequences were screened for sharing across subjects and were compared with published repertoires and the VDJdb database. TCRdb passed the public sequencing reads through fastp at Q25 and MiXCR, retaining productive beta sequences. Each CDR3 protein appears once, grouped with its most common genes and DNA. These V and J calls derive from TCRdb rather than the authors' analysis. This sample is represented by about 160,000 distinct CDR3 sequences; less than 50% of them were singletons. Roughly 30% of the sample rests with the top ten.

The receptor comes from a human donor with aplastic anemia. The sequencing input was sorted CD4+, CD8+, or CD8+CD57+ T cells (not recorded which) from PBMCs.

The nucleotide sequence reads as follows: TGTGCCAGCAGCTTGGCCGTCAGCCAAGCTGGGGACGAGCAGTACTTC. Its amino acids are CASSLAVSQAGDEQYF. Here the chain combines TRBV5-5 and TRBJ2-7; the D gene lacks a confident call. The germline ends are 18 bases apart after V is trimmed by 0 bases and J by 5 bases. CDR1 and CDR2 (SGHKS, YYEKEE) derive from the germline V gene (reference sequence). From its cysteine to its phenylalanine, the CDR3 spans 16 amino acids. Left in the record is the CDR3 DNA by itself, 48 bases read in frame from the first base.